This TCR beta chain was retrieved from a study of PD-1 blockade in classical Hodgkin lymphoma. General study findings and limits: Patients excluded were those beginning nivolumab under 1 year after ASCT. Patients who responded completely had about the same baseline diversity as newly diagnosed patients. Relapsed/refractory patients reportedly had the lowest baseline TCR diversity, below newly diagnosed patients, who were below healthy donors.

This clone was seen more than once but under ten times. As yet, its antigen is unknown. Every patient relapsed after autologous stem cell transplantation, and brentuximab vedotin exposure varied. The authors enriched CD8+ T cells from thawed PBMCs via magnetic negative selection. The best responses consisted of complete response, partial response or progressive disease. The CDR3 has 19 residues. Germline V lookup: CDR1 MGHRA, CDR2 YSYEKL. V lost 0 bases, J lost 0 bases, and 18 bases lay in between. Sequencing used immunoSEQ multiplex PCR; TCRdb keeps in-frame clones, though not all of them. The table has 10,000 to 15,000 clones, around four fifths seen once.

This TCR came from a human donor with classical Hodgkin lymphoma. The sample in question was CD8+ T cells from blood, obtained at baseline. The V gene is TRBV4-1, the J gene TRBJ1-5; D unclear. The CDR3 DNA reads as TGCGCCAGCAGCCAAGAGTCCGGGAAGAGCGAAGATAGCAATCAGCCCCAGCATTTT. Translating gives CASSQESGKSEDSNQPQHF.